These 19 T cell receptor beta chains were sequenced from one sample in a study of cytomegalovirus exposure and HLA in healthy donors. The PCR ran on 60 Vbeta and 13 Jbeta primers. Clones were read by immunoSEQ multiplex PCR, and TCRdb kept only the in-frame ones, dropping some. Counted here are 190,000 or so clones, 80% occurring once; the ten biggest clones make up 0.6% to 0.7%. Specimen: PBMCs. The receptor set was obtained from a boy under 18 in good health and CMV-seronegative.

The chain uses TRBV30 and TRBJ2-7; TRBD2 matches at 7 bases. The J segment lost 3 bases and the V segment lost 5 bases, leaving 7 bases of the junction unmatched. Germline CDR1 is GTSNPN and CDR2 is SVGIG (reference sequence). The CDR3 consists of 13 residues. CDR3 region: CAWAWGGNYEQYF. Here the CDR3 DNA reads TGTGCCTGGGCGTGGGGGGGGAACTACGAGCAGTACTTC.

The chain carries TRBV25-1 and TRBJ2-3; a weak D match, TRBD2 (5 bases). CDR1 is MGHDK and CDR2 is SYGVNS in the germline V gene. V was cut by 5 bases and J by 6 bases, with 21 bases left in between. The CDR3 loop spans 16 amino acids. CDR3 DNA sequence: TGTGCCAGCAGTCCTCAACTCGGACCCAGGAGGGATACGCAGTATTTT. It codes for CASSPQLGPRRDTQYF.

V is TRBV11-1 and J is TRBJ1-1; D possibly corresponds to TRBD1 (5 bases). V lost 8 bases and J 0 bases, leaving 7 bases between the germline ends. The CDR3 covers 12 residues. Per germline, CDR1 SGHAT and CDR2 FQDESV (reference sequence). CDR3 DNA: TGTGCCAGCGGGGCCCTGAACACTGAAGCTTTCTTT. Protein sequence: CASGALNTEAFF.

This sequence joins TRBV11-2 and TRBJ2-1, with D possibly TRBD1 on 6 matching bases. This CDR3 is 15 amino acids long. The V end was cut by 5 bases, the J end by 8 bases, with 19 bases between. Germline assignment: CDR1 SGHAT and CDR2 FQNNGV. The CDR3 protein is CASSQWFSGVDEQFF. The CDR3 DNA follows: TGTGCCAGCAGCCAGTGGTTCTCAGGGGTCGATGAGCAGTTCTTC.

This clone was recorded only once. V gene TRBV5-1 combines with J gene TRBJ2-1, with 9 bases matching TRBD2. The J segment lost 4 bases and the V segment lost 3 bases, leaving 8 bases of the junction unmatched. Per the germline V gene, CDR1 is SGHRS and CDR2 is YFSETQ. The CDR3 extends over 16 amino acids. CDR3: CASSSQLAGTYNEQFF. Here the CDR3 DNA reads TGCGCCAGCAGCTCGCAACTAGCGGGTACTTACAATGAGCAGTTCTTC.

CDR3 residues: CASSLTRGAAYEQYF. As DNA, the CDR3 is TGTGCCAGCAGCTTAACGCGGGGGGCCGCCTACGAGCAGTACTTC. This chain connects TRBV7-2 to TRBJ2-7, with 8 positions matching TRBD2. Germline trimming cut 2 bases from V and 2 bases from J; bases unmatched to any gene: 5. There are 15 residues in the CDR3. Germline V CDR1 and CDR2: SGHTA, FQGNSA.

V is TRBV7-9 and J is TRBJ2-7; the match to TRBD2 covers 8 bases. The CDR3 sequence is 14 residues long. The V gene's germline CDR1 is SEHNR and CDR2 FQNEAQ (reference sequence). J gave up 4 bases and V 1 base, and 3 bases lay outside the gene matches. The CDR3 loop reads CASSLDSGVYEQYF. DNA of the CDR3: TGTGCCAGCAGCTTAGATAGCGGGGTGTACGAGCAGTACTTC.

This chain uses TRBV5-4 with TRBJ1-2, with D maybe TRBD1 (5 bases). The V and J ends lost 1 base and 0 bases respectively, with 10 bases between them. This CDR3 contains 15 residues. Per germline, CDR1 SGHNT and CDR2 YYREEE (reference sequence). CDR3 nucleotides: TGTGCCAGCAGCTTGCGGACACCTTCTAACTATGGCTACACCTTC. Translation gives CASSLRTPSNYGYTF.

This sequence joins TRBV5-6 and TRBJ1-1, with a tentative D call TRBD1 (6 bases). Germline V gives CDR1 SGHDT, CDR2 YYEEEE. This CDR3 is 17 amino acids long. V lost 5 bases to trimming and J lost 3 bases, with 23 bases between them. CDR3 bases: TGTGCCAGCAGGTTCACAACAACAACTACAGGGTACACTGAAGCTTTCTTT. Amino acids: CASRFTTTTTGYTEAFF.

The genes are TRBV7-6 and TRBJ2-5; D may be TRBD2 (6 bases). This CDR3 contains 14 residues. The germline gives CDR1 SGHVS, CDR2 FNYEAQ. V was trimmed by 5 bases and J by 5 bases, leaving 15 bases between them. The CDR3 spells CASSPFRGLETQYF. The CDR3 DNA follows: TGTGCCAGCAGCCCATTCCGGGGGTTGGAGACCCAGTACTTC.

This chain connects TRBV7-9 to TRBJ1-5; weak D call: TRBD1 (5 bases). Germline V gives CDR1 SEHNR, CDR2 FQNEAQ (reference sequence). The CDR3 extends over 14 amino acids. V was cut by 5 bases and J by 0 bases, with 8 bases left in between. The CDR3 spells CASSVGGSNQPQHF. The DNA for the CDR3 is TGTGCCAGCAGCGTGGGGGGTAGCAATCAGCCCCAGCATTTT.

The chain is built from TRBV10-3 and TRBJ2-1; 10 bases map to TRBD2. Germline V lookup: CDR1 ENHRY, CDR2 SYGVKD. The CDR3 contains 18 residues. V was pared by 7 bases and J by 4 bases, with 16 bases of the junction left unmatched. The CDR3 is CAINGPSGRVEGYNEQFF. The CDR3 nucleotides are TGTGCCATCAACGGGCCTAGCGGGAGAGTCGAAGGGTACAATGAGCAGTTCTTC.

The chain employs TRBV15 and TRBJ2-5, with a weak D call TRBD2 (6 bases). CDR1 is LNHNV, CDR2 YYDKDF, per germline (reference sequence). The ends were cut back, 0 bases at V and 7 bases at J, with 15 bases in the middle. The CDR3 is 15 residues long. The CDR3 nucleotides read TGTGCCACCAGCAGAGATGGGGCGGGGTGGTCGACCCAGTACTTC. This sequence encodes CATSRDGAGWSTQYF.

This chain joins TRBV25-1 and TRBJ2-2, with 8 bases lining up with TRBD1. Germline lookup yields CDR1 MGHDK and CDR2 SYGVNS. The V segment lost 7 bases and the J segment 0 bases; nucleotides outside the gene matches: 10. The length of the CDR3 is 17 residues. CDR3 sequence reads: CASKIAGTGANTGELFF. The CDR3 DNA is TGTGCCAGCAAAATCGCCGGGACAGGAGCGAACACCGGGGAGCTGTTTTTT.

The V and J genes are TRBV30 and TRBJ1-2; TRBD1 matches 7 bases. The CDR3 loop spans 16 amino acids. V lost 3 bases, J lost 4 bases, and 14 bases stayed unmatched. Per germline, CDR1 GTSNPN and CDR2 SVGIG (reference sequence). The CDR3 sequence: CAWSHLGTVPFYGYTF. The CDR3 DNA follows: TGTGCCTGGAGCCATCTTGGGACAGTCCCCTTCTATGGCTACACCTTC.

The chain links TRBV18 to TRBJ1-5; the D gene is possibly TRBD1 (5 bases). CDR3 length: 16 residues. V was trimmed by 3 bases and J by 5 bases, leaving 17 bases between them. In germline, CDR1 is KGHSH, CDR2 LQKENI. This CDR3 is CASSPNVDGGDQPQHF. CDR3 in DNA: TGTGCCAGCTCACCGAACGTAGATGGGGGGGATCAGCCCCAGCATTTT. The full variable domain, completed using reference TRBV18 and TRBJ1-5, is NAGVMQNPRHLVRRRGQEARLRCSPMKGHSHVYWYRQLPEEGLKFMVYLQKENIIDESGMPKERFSAEFPKEGPSILRIQQVVRGDSAAYFCASSPNVDGGDQPQHFGDGTRLSIL.

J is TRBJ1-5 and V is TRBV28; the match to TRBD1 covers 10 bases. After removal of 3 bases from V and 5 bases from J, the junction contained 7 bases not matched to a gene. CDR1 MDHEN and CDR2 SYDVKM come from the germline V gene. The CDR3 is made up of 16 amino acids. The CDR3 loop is CASSLWTGGRDQPQHF. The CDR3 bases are TGTGCCAGCAGTTTGTGGACAGGGGGAAGAGATCAGCCCCAGCATTTT.

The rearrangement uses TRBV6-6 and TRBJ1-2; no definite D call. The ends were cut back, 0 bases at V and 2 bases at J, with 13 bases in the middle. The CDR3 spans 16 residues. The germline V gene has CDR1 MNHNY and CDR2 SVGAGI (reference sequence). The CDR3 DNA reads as TGTGCCAGCAGTTACTCGATTCTTAATCAGAACTATGGCTACACCTTC. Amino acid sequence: CASSYSILNQNYGYTF.

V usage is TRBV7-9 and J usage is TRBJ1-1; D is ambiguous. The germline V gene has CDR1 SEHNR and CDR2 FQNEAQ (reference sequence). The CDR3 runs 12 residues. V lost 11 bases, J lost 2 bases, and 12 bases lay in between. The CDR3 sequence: CAVAVRNTEAFF. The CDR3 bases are TGTGCCGTGGCCGTACGAAACACTGAAGCTTTCTTT.